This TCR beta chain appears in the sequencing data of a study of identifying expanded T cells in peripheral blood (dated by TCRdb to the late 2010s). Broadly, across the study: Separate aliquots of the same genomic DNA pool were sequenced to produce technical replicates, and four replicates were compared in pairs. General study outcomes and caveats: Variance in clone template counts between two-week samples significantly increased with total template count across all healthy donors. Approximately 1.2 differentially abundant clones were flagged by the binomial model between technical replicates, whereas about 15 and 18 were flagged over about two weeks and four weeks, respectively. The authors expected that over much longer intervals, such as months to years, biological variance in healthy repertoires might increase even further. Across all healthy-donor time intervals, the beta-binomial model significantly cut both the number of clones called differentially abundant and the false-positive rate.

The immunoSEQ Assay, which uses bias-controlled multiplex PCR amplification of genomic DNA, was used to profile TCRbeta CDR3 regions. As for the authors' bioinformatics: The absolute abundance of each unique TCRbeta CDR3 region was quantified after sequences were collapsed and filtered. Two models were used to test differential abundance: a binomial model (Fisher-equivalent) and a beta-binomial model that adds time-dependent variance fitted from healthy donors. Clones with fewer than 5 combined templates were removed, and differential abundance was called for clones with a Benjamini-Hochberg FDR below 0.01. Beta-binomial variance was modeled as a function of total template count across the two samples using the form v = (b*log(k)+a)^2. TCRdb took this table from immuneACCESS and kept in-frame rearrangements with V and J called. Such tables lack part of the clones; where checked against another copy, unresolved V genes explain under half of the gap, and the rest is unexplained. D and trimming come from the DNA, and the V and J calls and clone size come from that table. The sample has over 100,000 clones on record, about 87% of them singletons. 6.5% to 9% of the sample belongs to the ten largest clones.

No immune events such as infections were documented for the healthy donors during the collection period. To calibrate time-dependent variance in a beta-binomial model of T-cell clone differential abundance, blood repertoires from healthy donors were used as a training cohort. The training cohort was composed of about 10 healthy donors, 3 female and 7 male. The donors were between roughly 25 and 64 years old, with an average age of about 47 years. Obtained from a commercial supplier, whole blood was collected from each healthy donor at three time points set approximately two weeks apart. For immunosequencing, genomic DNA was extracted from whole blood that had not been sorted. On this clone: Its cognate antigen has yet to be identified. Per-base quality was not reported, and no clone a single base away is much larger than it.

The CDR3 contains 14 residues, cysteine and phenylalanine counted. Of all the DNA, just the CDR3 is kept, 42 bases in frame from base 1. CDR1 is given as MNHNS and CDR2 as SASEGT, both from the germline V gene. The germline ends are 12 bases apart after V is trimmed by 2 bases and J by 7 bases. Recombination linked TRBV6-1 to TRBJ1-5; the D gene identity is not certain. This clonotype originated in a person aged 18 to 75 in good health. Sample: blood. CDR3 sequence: CASSERAAGQPQHF. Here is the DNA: TGTGCCAGCAGTGAACGAGCCGCTGGGCAGCCCCAGCATTTT.